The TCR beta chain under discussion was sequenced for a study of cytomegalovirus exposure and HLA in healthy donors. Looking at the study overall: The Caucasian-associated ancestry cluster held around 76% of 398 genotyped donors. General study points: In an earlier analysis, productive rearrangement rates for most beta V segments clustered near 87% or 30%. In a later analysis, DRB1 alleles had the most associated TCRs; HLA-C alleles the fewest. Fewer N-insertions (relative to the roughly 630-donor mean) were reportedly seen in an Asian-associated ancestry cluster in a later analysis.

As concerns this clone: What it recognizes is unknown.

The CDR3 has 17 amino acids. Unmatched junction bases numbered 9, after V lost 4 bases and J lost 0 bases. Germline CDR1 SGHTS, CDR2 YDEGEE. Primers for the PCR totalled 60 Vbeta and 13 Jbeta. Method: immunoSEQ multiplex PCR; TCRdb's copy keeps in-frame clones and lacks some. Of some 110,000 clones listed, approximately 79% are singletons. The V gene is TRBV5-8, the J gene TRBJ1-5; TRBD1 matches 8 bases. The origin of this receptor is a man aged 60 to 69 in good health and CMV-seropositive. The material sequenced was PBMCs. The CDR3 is CASSGGQGSYSNQPQHF. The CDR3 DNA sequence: TGTGCCAGCAGCGGCGGACAGGGCTCGTATAGCAATCAGCCCCAGCATTTT.